These 6 T cell receptor beta chains were all obtained from the same sample, sequenced in a study of T cells in Graves' hyperthyroidism and ophthalmopathy. Amplified regions were TCR beta CDR3 sequences from RNA transcripts. HTBI primers drove first-round RT-PCR of the TCR CDR3. TCRdb itself ran the multiplex PCR reads through MiXCR, one entry per CDR3 protein. Found here are approximately 690,000 distinct CDR3 sequences, more than 12% of them singletons; the top ten hold around an eighth. What was sequenced was blood. Every receptor here comes from a woman aged 45-59 years with Graves' ophthalmopathy.

At least ten counts were recorded for this clonotype. The chain recombines TRBV3-1 with TRBJ2-1; D not resolved. CDR3 length: 15 residues. Germline values: CDR1 LGHDT, CDR2 YNNKEL (reference sequence). V dropped 0 bases and J dropped 4 bases, with 10 bases sitting between them. The CDR3: CASSQEIVVYNEQFF. In nucleotides, the CDR3 is TGTGCCAGCAGCCAAGAAATAGTTGTGTACAATGAGCAGTTCTTC.

The table lists this clonotype with many counts. The rearrangement joins TRBV28 to TRBJ2-7; 8 positions agree with TRBD1. The CDR3 runs to 14 residues. Germline-derived CDR1 and CDR2 are MDHEN and SYDVKM. Trimming at V came to 6 bases and at J to 4 bases, leaving 8 bases not matched to a gene. The CDR3 is CASSNDRGSYEQYF. In DNA, the CDR3 is TGTGCCAGCAGCAATGACAGGGGTAGTTACGAGCAGTACTTC.

The J gene is TRBJ1-4, the V gene TRBV5-1; tentatively, D is TRBD1 (5 bases). The CDR3 loop spans 14 amino acids. Per the germline V gene, CDR1 is SGHRS and CDR2 is YFSETQ. V dropped 4 bases and J dropped 8 bases, with 15 bases sitting between them. CDR3 nucleotide sequence: TGCGCCAGCAGCCCCGGGACCACGAGGGAAAAACTGTTTTTT. The encoded protein is CASSPGTTREKLFF.

Turning to this clonotype: The junction shows a germline mismatch at one end, possibly a read error. V usage is TRBV19 and J usage is TRBJ1-4, with 9 bases that match TRBD1. Germline CDR1 is LNHDA and CDR2 is SQIVND (reference sequence). This CDR3 has 15 amino acids. CDR3 residues: CASSSGTGRNGKLFF. The CDR3 DNA follows: TGTGCCAGTAGTAGCGGGACAGGGCGGAATGGAAAACTGTTTTTT.

This clonotype was recorded at least ten times. V is TRBV28 and J is TRBJ1-6; TRBD1 matches 9 bases. Germline V gene sequence: CDR1 MDHEN, CDR2 SYDVKM. Germline trimming cut 6 bases from V and 7 bases from J; bases unmatched to any gene: 10. The CDR3 covers 16 residues. This CDR3 is CASSRPRTGANSPLHF. DNA for the CDR3: TGTGCCAGCAGCCGACCCCGGACAGGGGCCAATTCACCCCTCCACTTT. The full variable domain, completed using reference TRBV28 and TRBJ1-6, is DVKVTQSSRYLVKRTGEKVFLECVQDMDHENMFWYRQDPGLGLRLIYFSYDVKMKEKGDIPEGYSVSREKKERFSLILESASTNQTSMYLCASSRPRTGANSPLHFGNGTRLTVT.

This clonotype was observed many times. The chain is built from TRBV2 and TRBJ2-3; possible D gene TRBD1, 6 bases. The V gene lost 7 bases and the J gene lost 2 bases, with 13 bases spanning the gap. The CDR3 totals 14 residues. Germline V gives CDR1 SNHLY, CDR2 FYNNEI. The CDR3 reads CASTIGGDTDTQYF. Written as DNA, the CDR3 is TGTGCCAGCACAATAGGGGGAGACACAGATACGCAGTATTTT.